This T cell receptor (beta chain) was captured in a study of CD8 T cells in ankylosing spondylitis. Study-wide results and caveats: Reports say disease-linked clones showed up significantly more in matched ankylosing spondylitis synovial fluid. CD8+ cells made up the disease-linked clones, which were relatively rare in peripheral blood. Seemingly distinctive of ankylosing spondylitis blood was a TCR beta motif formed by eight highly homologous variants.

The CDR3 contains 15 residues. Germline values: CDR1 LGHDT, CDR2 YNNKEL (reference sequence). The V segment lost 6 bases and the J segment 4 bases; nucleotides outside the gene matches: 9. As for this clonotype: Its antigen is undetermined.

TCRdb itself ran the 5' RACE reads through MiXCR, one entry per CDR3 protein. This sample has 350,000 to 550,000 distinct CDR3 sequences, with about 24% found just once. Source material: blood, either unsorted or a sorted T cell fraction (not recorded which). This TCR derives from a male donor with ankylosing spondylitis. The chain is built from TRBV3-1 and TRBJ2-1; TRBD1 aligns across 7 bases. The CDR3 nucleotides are TGTGCCAGCAGTCTGTCACAGGGGAAGTACAATGAGCAGTTCTTC. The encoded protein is CASSLSQGKYNEQFF.